The 19 T cell receptor beta chains below all came from one sample that was sequenced in a study of shared clonotypes between healthy human individuals. CD8 cells classed as naive were CD45RO-negative and positively selected for CCR7, excluding terminally differentiated effector memory CD45RA+ cells. Generated by immunoSEQ multiplex PCR, the TCRdb table keeps only in-frame clones and is missing some. The table has around 2.1 million clones, 93% seen once. Sequenced material: naive CD8+ T cells from PBMCs. These receptors all stem from a man aged 18 to 29 in good health. Some clones in this sample may be carry-over from other donors' samples.

The DNA for the CDR3 is TGTGCCAGCAGCTCCGGACGGGGATACAATCAGCCCCAGCATTTT. Translation gives CASSSGRGYNQPQHF. This chain links TRBV7-8 with TRBJ1-5; no clear D. The V gene lost 4 bases and the J gene lost 3 bases, with 13 bases spanning the gap. Germline CDR1 reads SGHVS; CDR2 reads FQNEAQ. This CDR3 spans 15 amino acids.

The rearrangement uses TRBV7-9 and TRBJ2-1; D unclear. This CDR3 has 15 amino acids. CDR1 and CDR2 (germline): SEHNR, FQNEAQ (reference sequence). Trimming left V 5 bases short and J 4 bases short, with 15 bases between. The DNA for the CDR3 is TGTGCCAGCAGCACCTATGACCAGGCGTACAATGAGCAGTTCTTC. This codes for CASSTYDQAYNEQFF.

The J gene is TRBJ2-1, the V gene TRBV7-9; TRBD2 agrees at 12 bases. Germline V gene sequence: CDR1 SEHNR, CDR2 FQNEAQ (reference sequence). Germline trimming cut 5 bases from V and 1 base from J; bases unmatched to any gene: 6. The CDR3 loop spans 17 amino acids. CDR3 in DNA: TGTGCCAGCAGCGAGACTAGCGGGAGACCATCCTACAATGAGCAGTTCTTC. It encodes CASSETSGRPSYNEQFF. Full variable domain (outside the CDR3, taken from reference TRBV7-9 and TRBJ2-1): DTGVSQNPRHKITKRGQNVTFRCDPISEHNRLYWYRQTLGQGPEFLTYFQNEAQLEKSRLLSDRFSAERPKGSFSTLEIQRTEQGDSAMYLCASSETSGRPSYNEQFFGPGTRLTVL.

CDR3 residues: CASSQGTEGPGANVLTF. CDR3 coding DNA: TGTGCCAGCAGCCAAGGGACGGAGGGGCCAGGGGCCAACGTCCTGACTTTC. The gene calls are TRBV4-2 and TRBJ2-6, with D possibly TRBD2 on 6 matching bases. Trimming pared 1 base from V and 4 bases from J, leaving 14 bases between. This CDR3 comprises 17 residues. The germline V gene encodes CDR1 LGHNA and CDR2 YNFKEQ.

The J gene is TRBJ2-1, the V gene TRBV19; TRBD2 aligns across 11 bases. J lost 4 bases, V lost 5 bases, and 7 bases had no gene match. CDR1 is LNHDA and CDR2 is SQIVND in the germline V gene (reference sequence). CDR3 size: 16 residues. In DNA form, the CDR3 reads TGTGCCAGTAGTGCCCGACTAGCGGGGCCTTACAATGAGCAGTTCTTC. Translating it yields CASSARLAGPYNEQFF.

This chain connects TRBV9 to TRBJ2-1, with D possibly being TRBD1 (6 bases). V shed 3 bases and J shed 3 bases, with 19 bases lying between them. The length of the CDR3 is 17 residues. Germline V CDR1 and CDR2: SGDLS, YYNGEE. The CDR3 DNA reads as TGTGCCAGCAGCGACCCCAACAGGGAGAGGGACTACAATGAGCAGTTCTTC. Protein product: CASSDPNRERDYNEQFF.

This chain uses TRBV28 with TRBJ2-1, with 9 bases that match TRBD2. V was clipped by 7 bases and J by 6 bases; unmatched bases: 16. Germline V gene lookup returns CDR1 MDHEN and CDR2 SYDVKM. This CDR3 has 17 amino acids. The CDR3 region is CASTAVAGEGVLNEQFF. CDR3 in DNA: TGTGCCAGCACCGCAGTAGCGGGAGAGGGGGTTCTCAATGAGCAGTTCTTC.

The rearrangement joins TRBV28 to TRBJ1-5, with a tentative D call TRBD1 (5 bases). The CDR3 covers 15 residues. Germline CDR1 reads MDHEN; CDR2 reads SYDVKM. Trimming took off 5 bases at V and 4 bases at J, with 15 bases between the two ends. CDR3 residues: CASSPSVRVNQPQHF. The CDR3 bases are TGTGCCAGCAGTCCCTCAGTCAGGGTGAATCAGCCCCAGCATTTT.

The genes are TRBV5-1 and TRBJ2-7, with D hard to call. This CDR3 spans 12 amino acids. V lost 3 bases, J lost 5 bases, and 9 bases lay in between. CDR1 is SGHRS, CDR2 YFSETQ, per germline. In DNA, the CDR3 is TGCGCCAGCAGCTCAGACCTAAACGAGCAGTACTTC. Protein product: CASSSDLNEQYF.

The rearrangement links TRBV27 to TRBJ2-4; D is undetermined. This CDR3 is built from 13 residues. Trimming took off 2 bases at V and 5 bases at J, with 7 bases between the two ends. From germline, CDR1 is MNHEY and CDR2 SMNVEV (reference sequence). The CDR3 sequence: CASSLRLENIQYF. CDR3 bases: TGTGCCAGCAGTTTAAGACTGGAAAACATTCAGTACTTC.

This clone was observed once. The chain links TRBV28 to TRBJ1-1; D may be TRBD1 (5 bases). The V end was cut by 4 bases, the J end by 3 bases, with 12 bases between. CDR3 length: 14 amino acids. Germline CDR1 and CDR2: MDHEN and SYDVKM. CDR3: CASSWDRKDTEAFF. In DNA form, the CDR3 reads TGTGCCAGCAGTTGGGACCGAAAGGACACTGAAGCTTTCTTT.

The rearrangement links TRBV5-1 to TRBJ2-7; D is uncertain. Trimming shortened V by 2 bases and J by 2 bases, and 17 bases separated the two germline ends. The length of the CDR3 is 16 residues. In germline, CDR1 is SGHRS, CDR2 YFSETQ. The CDR3 loop reads CASSLPPETFTYEQYF. In DNA form, the CDR3 reads TGCGCCAGCAGCTTACCACCGGAGACCTTTACCTACGAGCAGTACTTC.

CDR3 protein: CASKRLAGGTDTQYF. As DNA, the CDR3 is TGTGCCAGCAAGAGACTAGCGGGAGGAACAGATACGCAGTATTTT. This sequence joins TRBV7-6 and TRBJ2-3; 13 positions match TRBD2. V trimming: 7 bases; J trimming: 3 bases; junction bases outside the gene matches: 4. The CDR3 consists of 15 residues. Germline V CDR1 and CDR2: SGHVS, FNYEAQ.

CDR3 residues: CASSQREIYEQYF. The CDR3 DNA follows: TGCGCCAGCAGTCAGCGGGAAATCTACGAGCAGTACTTC. The chain links TRBV10-2 to TRBJ2-7; TRBD2 aligns across 7 bases. The germline gives CDR1 WSHSY, CDR2 SAAADI. V shed 5 bases, J shed 3 bases, and the junction held 4 bases outside the gene matches. The CDR3 runs to 13 residues.

The V and J genes are TRBV11-2 and TRBJ2-7; D gene uncertain. Trimming removed 1 base at V and 3 bases at J, with 13 bases between. CDR1 and CDR2 from the germline V gene are SGHAT and FQNNGV. The CDR3 has 15 amino acids. CDR3: CASSLVALPYYEQYF. The CDR3 DNA reads as TGTGCCAGCAGCTTAGTGGCGTTACCTTACTACGAGCAGTACTTC.

This sequence joins TRBV13 and TRBJ2-5; D is ambiguous. The length of the CDR3 is 13 residues. The germline gives CDR1 PRHDT, CDR2 FYEKMQ (reference sequence). V shed 5 bases and J shed 2 bases, with 9 bases lying between them. The DNA of the CDR3 is TGTGCCAGCAGCCCGGAAGGGCAAGAGACCCAGTACTTC. It yields the protein CASSPEGQETQYF.

The chain combines TRBV5-6 with TRBJ2-7, with TRBD2 as a possible D gene (5 bases). The CDR3 extends over 14 amino acids. In germline, CDR1 is SGHDT, CDR2 YYEEEE. The ends were cut back, 0 bases at V and 3 bases at J, with 10 bases in the middle. The CDR3 DNA follows: TGTGCCAGCAGCTTGGGTCGGGGTTTCTACGAGCAGTACTTC. Residues: CASSLGRGFYEQYF.

The V and J genes are TRBV6-5 and TRBJ1-1; D is undetermined. Trimming left V 2 bases short and J 2 bases short, with 15 bases between. There are 16 residues in the CDR3. Looked up from germline, CDR1 is MNHEY and CDR2 is SVGAGI. CDR3 in DNA: TGTGCCAGCAGTTACCCCACCGGAACGGGAAACACTGAAGCTTTCTTT. Protein product: CASSYPTGTGNTEAFF.

The V call is TRBV5-4, the J call TRBJ1-1; perhaps TRBD1 as D (6 bases). The germline gives CDR1 SGHNT, CDR2 YYREEE (reference sequence). This CDR3 has 16 residues. V lost 4 bases and J lost 0, with 16 bases in between. CDR3 in amino acids: CASSLPPGQLNTEAFF. As DNA, the CDR3 is TGTGCCAGCAGCCTCCCCCCCGGACAGCTGAACACTGAAGCTTTCTTT.